This T cell receptor (beta chain) was sequenced for a study of T-cell memory formation after mild COVID-19. This clonotype was counted at least ten times. Its target is unknown. Overall study results and limits: The CD4+ clones that contracted clustered mainly within CM and EM, and the CD8+ clones concentrated in EMRA. Second-wave clones reaching peak frequency on day 37 lacked confirmed SARS-CoV-2 specificity. Pre-infection memory contained some responding clones, which suggested that cross-reactive memory had joined.

V was trimmed by 3 bases and J by 5 bases, leaving 10 bases between them. The CDR3 extends over 12 amino acids. CDR1 is DFQATT and CDR2 is SNEGSKA in the germline V gene (reference sequence). TCR alpha and TCR beta cDNA libraries carrying sample barcodes and UMIs came from 5'RACE with constant-segment primers. TCRdb fed the 5' RACE reads into MiXCR, producing one record per CDR3 protein. The sample lists approximately 290,000 distinct CDR3 sequences; around a sixth were seen once. This chain joins TRBV20-1 and TRBJ2-5; weak D call: TRBD1 (5 bases). The sequencing sample was made of PBMCs or a T cell subset sorted from them (not recorded which). The source of this sequence is a man aged 18 to 35 who had mild COVID-19 (a few samples of this study predate the infection). Cell type and time point are not known. The CDR3: CSASRVVETQYF. The CDR3 nucleotides are TGCAGTGCTAGCAGGGTGGTGGAGACCCAGTACTTC.